These 21 T cell receptor beta chains were all obtained from the same sample, sequenced in a study of cytomegalovirus exposure and HLA in healthy donors. PCR involved 60 Vbeta and 13 Jbeta primers. The data were produced by immunoSEQ multiplex PCR, yet TCRdb's version contains in-frame clones alone and is incomplete. The sample holds approximately 220,000 clones, about 80% seen once. The sample taken for sequencing was PBMCs. Receptors were obtained from a male donor in good health and CMV-seronegative.

This chain links TRBV6-6 with TRBJ1-5; the match to TRBD1 covers 10 bases. CDR1 MNHNY and CDR2 SVGAGI come from the germline V gene (reference sequence). The CDR3 covers 15 residues. V trimming: 7 bases; J trimming: 5 bases; junction bases outside the gene matches: 8. CDR3 amino acids: CASKRTGGRDQPQHF. The CDR3 DNA is TGTGCCAGCAAGAGGACAGGGGGAAGGGATCAGCCCCAGCATTTT.

The V gene is TRBV11-2, the J gene TRBJ1-1; TRBD1 matches 7 bases. CDR3 length: 14 amino acids. V shed 5 bases and J 0 bases; nucleotides not matched to a gene: 3. Germline V gives CDR1 SGHAT, CDR2 FQNNGV. CDR3 bases: TGTGCCAGCAGCGCGGACAGGCTGAACACTGAAGCTTTCTTT. Protein: CASSADRLNTEAFF. Supplemented by reference TRBV11-2 and TRBJ1-1, the full variable domain reads EAGVAQSPRYKIIEKRQSVAFWCNPISGHATLYWYQQILGQGPKLLIQFQNNGVVDDSQLPKDRFSAERLKGVDSTLKIQPAKLEDSAVYLCASSADRLNTEAFFGQGTRLTVV.

This chain joins TRBV4-3 and TRBJ2-7; maybe TRBD1 (6 bases). Per the germline V gene, CDR1 is LGHNA and CDR2 is YSLEER. Deletions cut 0 bases from V and 5 bases from J, with 14 bases between. The CDR3 has 15 amino acids. In DNA, the CDR3 is TGCGCCAGCAGCCAAGAACGGCAGGGGCGCCACGAGCAGTACTTC. Encoded protein: CASSQERQGRHEQYF.

This chain uses TRBV6-4 with TRBJ1-1; D may be TRBD1 (5 bases). Trimming removed 3 bases at V and 8 bases at J, with 10 bases between. This CDR3 spans 12 amino acids. Germline-derived CDR1 and CDR2 are MRHNA and SNTAGT. Here the CDR3 reads CASSENGGEAFF. CDR3 in DNA: TGTGCCAGCAGTGAGAACGGGGGGGAAGCTTTCTTT.

The rearrangement joins TRBV5-4 to TRBJ2-5; no reliable D call. Germline V CDR1 and CDR2: SGHNT, YYREEE (reference sequence). The CDR3 covers 13 residues. V shed 5 bases and J shed 5 bases, with 13 bases lying between them. Written as DNA, the CDR3 is TGTGCCAGCAGTCGGGTGGTCGGGGAGACCCAGTACTTC. Translation gives CASSRVVGETQYF.

J is TRBJ1-1 and V is TRBV28; TRBD1 aligns across 7 bases. V shed 8 bases, J shed 0 bases, and the junction held 3 bases outside the gene matches. Germline values: CDR1 MDHEN, CDR2 SYDVKM. The CDR3 is 13 residues long. This CDR3 reads CASQGQMNTEAFF. CDR3 nucleotide sequence: TGTGCCAGCCAGGGACAGATGAACACTGAAGCTTTCTTT.

The J gene is TRBJ2-5, the V gene TRBV9, with a possible D match to TRBD2 (5 bases). The germline gives CDR1 SGDLS, CDR2 YYNGEE. Deletions cut 0 bases from V and 5 bases from J, with 11 bases between. This CDR3 has 14 amino acids. In nucleotides, the CDR3 is TGTGCCAGCAGCGTAGGAGGGATCGGGGAGACCCAGTACTTC. The encoded protein is CASSVGGIGETQYF.

The rearrangement joins TRBV6-1 to TRBJ1-3, with 8 bases identical to TRBD1. There are 14 residues in the CDR3. CDR1 MNHNS and CDR2 SASEGT come from the germline V gene. Trimming took 4 bases from V and 2 from J; bases not matched to a gene: 1. CDR3 sequence (DNA): TGTGCCAGCAGTGGACAGGGGCCTGGAAACACCATATATTTT. Its protein is CASSGQGPGNTIYF.

CDR3: CASGLVSGFGETQYF. The CDR3 DNA reads TGTGCTAGTGGTTTGGTCTCAGGGTTTGGGGAGACCCAGTACTTC. The V gene is TRBV12-5, the J gene TRBJ2-5; D perhaps matches TRBD1 (5 bases). Trimming stripped 0 bases from V and 5 bases from J, with 13 bases between. This CDR3 is 15 amino acids long. Germline CDR1 LGHNT, CDR2 FRNRAP.

The chain has TRBV6-6 and TRBJ1-5; weak D call: TRBD1 (6 bases). The V end was cut by 0 bases, the J end by 3 bases, with 12 bases between. The CDR3 is made up of 16 amino acids. Germline loops: CDR1 MNHNY, CDR2 SVGAGI (reference sequence). The CDR3 region has the DNA TGTGCCAGCAGTTACTCCGGGGGGCGCAACAATCAGCCCCAGCATTTT. Amino acids: CASSYSGGRNNQPQHF.

The V and J genes are TRBV25-1 and TRBJ2-3; 11 positions match TRBD2. Trimming at V came to 4 bases and at J to 0 bases, leaving 3 bases not matched to a gene. In germline, CDR1 is MGHDK, CDR2 SYGVNS. The CDR3 is 16 residues long. This CDR3 reads CASSALAGGSTDTQYF. The CDR3, as DNA: TGTGCCAGCAGTGCCCTAGCGGGGGGTAGCACAGATACGCAGTATTTT.

V and J are TRBV29-1 and TRBJ2-5; 9 bases align to TRBD2. The DNA matches TRBJ2-7 better at its end, which makes the J call doubtful. The CDR3 consists of 17 residues. Germline V gene sequence: CDR1 SQVTM, CDR2 ANQGSEA. The CDR3 DNA reads as TGCAGCGTTGAAGATCCTGAAGGTAGCGGGAGTATCGGCGAGCAGTACTTC. It yields the protein CSVEDPEGSGSIGEQYF.

This chain links TRBV7-8 with TRBJ2-1; 16 nucleotides match TRBD2. The CDR3 consists of 18 residues. V lost 1 base to trimming and J lost 6 bases; unmatched junction nucleotides: 6. Germline V gives CDR1 SGHVS, CDR2 FQNEAQ. CDR3 nucleotides: TGTGCCAGCAGCTTAGGGGGACTAGCGGGGGGGCCGGGCAATGAGCAGTTCTTC. This sequence encodes CASSLGGLAGGPGNEQFF.

The chain carries TRBV5-8 and TRBJ2-5, with D perhaps matching TRBD2 (5 bases). Judging by the DNA end, TRBJ2-7 fits better; the J call may be wrong. Germline-derived CDR1 and CDR2 are SGHTS and YDEGEE. This CDR3 has 13 amino acids. CDR3 residues: CASSLVRRHEQYF. The CDR3 nucleotides are TGTGCCAGCAGCTTGGTCAGGAGGCACGAGCAGTACTTC.

The chain couples TRBV7-3 to TRBJ2-1; 7 bases align to TRBD1. CDR1 is SGHTA and CDR2 is FQGTGA in the germline V gene. This CDR3 has 17 amino acids. V dropped 1 base and J dropped 0; count of bases not matched to a gene: 6. CDR3 loop: CASSLRGGSSSYNEQFF. The CDR3 DNA sequence: TGTGCCAGCAGCTTAAGAGGGGGCTCCAGCTCCTACAATGAGCAGTTCTTC.

This clone was seen only a few times. The genes are TRBV30 and TRBJ2-5; the D is unclear. The V gene lost 2 bases and the J gene lost 0 bases, with 7 bases spanning the gap. The CDR3 loop spans 13 amino acids. Germline V CDR1 and CDR2: GTSNPN, SVGIG (reference sequence). Here the CDR3 DNA reads TGTGCCTGGAGTCTAAACGACCAAGAGACCCAGTACTTC. This sequence encodes CAWSLNDQETQYF.

As concerns this clone: The junction differs from germline at one of its ends, possibly a read error. CDR3 nucleotides: TGTTCCAGCAGCCGGACAGGGATTGTTTTGAATTCACCCCTCCACTTT. This sequence encodes CSSSRTGIVLNSPLHF. The chain recombines TRBV7-9 with TRBJ1-6, with 8 bases matching TRBD1. In germline, CDR1 is SEHNR, CDR2 FQNEAQ (reference sequence). This CDR3 has 16 residues.

This chain connects TRBV6-1 to TRBJ2-5; D is perhaps TRBD1 (8 bases). This CDR3 spans 14 amino acids. Germline V lookup: CDR1 MNHNS, CDR2 SASEGT. Trimming took 11 bases from V and 2 from J, leaving 18 bases between them. CDR3 sequence reads: CAGAGDRNQETQYF. CDR3 nucleotides: TGTGCCGGGGCGGGGGACAGGAATCAAGAGACCCAGTACTTC.

The CDR3 region is CASSFSAGVTDTQYF. The CDR3 nucleotides read TGTGCCAGCAGCTTTTCGGCGGGAGTCACAGATACGCAGTATTTT. The V and J genes are TRBV5-8 and TRBJ2-3; 7 positions match TRBD2. The CDR3 contains 15 residues. V lost 2 bases and J lost 2; bases outside the gene matches: 5. Germline values: CDR1 SGHTS, CDR2 YDEGEE.

V and J are TRBV5-1 and TRBJ2-3, with 7 positions matching TRBD2. The V gene's germline CDR1 is SGHRS and CDR2 YFSETQ. CDR3 length: 14 amino acids. V trimming: 2 bases; J trimming: 9 bases; junction bases outside the gene matches: 9. Written as DNA, the CDR3 is TGCGCCAGCAGCTTCGGCCAGGGAGGGATGACGCAGTATTTT. This sequence encodes CASSFGQGGMTQYF.

The J gene is TRBJ2-5, the V gene TRBV10-3, with D possibly being TRBD2 (6 bases). The J call may not be correct, given that the DNA end is closer to TRBJ2-7. The CDR3 is made up of 13 amino acids. From germline, CDR1 is ENHRY and CDR2 SYGVKD. This chain's CDR3 is CASLRDSSYEQYF. Here the CDR3 DNA reads TGTGCCAGCCTCCGGGACTCAAGCTACGAGCAGTACTTC.